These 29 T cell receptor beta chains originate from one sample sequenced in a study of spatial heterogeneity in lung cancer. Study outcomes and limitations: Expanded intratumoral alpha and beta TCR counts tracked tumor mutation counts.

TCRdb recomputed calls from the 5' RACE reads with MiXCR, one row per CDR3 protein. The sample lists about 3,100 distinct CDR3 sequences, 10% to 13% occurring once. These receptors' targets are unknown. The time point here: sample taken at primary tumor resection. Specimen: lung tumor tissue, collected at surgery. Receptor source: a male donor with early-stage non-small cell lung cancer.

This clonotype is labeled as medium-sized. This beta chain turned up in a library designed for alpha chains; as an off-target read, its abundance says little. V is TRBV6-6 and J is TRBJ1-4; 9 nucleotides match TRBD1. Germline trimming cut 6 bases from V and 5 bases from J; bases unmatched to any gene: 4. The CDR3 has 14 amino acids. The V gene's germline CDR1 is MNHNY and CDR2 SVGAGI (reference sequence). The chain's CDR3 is CASSPDRGNEKLFF. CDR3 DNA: TGTGCCAGCAGCCCTGACAGGGGGAATGAAAAACTGTTTTTT.

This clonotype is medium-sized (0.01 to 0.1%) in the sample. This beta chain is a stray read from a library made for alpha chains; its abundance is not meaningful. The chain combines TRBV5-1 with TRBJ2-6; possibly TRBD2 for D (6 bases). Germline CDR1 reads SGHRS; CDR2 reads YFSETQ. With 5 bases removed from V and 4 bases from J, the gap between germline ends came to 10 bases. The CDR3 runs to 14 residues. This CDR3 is CASRGGAGANVLTF. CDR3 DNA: TGCGCCAGCAGAGGAGGGGCCGGGGCCAACGTCCTGACTTTC.

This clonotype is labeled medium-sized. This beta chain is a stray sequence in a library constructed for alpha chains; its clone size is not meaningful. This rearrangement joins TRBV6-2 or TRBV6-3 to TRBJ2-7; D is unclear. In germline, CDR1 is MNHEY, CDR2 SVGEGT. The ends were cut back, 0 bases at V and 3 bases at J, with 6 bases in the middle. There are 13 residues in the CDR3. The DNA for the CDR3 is TGTGCCAGCAGTTACTCGTGGAGCTACGAGCAGTACTTC. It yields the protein CASSYSWSYEQYF.

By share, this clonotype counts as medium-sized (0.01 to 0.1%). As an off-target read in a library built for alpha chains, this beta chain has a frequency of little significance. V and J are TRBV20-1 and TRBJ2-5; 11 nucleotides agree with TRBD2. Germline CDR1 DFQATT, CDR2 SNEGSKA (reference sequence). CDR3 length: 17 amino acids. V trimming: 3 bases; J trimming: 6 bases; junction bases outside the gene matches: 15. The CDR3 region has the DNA TGCAGTGCTAGGGTGCCCGCACTAGCGGGAGTAGGGAAGACCCAGTACTTC. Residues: CSARVPALAGVGKTQYF.

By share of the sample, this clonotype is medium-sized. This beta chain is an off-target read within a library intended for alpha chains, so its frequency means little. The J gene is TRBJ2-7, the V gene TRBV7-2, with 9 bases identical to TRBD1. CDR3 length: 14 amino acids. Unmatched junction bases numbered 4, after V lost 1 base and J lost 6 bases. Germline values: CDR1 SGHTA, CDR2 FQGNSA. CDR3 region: CASSLVRTGVEQYF. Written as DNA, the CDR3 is TGTGCCAGCAGCTTAGTTCGGACAGGGGTCGAGCAGTACTTC.

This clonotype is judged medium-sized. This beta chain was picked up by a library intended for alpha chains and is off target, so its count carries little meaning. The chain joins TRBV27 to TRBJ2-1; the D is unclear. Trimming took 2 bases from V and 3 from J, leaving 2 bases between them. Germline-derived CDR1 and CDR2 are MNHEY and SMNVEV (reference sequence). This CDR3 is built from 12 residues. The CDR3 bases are TGTGCCAGCAGTTTAAACTACAATGAGCAGTTCTTC. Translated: CASSLNYNEQFF.

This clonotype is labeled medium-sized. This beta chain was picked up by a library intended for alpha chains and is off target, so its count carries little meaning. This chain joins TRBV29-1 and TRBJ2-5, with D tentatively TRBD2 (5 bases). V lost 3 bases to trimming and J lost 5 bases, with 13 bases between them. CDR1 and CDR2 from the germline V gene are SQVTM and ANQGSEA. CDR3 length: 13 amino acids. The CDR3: CSVEVNPGETQYF. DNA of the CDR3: TGCAGCGTTGAGGTTAACCCGGGGGAGACCCAGTACTTC.

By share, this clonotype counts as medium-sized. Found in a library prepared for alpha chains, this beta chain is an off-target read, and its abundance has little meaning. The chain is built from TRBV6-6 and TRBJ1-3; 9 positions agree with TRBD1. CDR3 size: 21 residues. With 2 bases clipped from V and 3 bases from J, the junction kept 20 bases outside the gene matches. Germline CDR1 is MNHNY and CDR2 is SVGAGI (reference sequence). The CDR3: CASSYGSGTGYFSSLGNTIYF. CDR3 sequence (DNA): TGTGCCAGCAGTTACGGTTCCGGGACAGGGTACTTCTCAAGCCTTGGAAACACCATATATTTT.

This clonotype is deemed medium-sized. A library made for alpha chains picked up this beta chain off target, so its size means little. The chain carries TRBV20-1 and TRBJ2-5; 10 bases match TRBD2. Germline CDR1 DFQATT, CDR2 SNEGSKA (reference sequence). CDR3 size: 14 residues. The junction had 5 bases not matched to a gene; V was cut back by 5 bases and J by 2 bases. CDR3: CSAAPGLAQETQYF. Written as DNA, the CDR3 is TGCAGTGCTGCCCCGGGACTAGCGCAAGAGACCCAGTACTTC.

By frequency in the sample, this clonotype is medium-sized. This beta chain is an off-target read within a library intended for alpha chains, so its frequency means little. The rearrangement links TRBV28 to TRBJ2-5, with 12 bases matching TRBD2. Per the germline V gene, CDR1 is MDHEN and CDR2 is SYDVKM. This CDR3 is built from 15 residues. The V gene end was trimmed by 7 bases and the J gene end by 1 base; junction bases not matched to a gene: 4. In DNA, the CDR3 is TGTGCCAGCACCGGACTAGCGGGGTTCCAAGAGACCCAGTACTTC. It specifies CASTGLAGFQETQYF.

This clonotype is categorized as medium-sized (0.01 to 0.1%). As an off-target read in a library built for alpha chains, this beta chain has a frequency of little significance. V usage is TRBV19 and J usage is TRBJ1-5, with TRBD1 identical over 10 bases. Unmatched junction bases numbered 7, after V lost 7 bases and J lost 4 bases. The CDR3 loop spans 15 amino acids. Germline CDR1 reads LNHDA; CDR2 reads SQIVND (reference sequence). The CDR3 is CASTRDRGGNQPQHF. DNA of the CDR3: TGTGCCAGTACCCGGGACAGGGGAGGAAATCAGCCCCAGCATTTT.

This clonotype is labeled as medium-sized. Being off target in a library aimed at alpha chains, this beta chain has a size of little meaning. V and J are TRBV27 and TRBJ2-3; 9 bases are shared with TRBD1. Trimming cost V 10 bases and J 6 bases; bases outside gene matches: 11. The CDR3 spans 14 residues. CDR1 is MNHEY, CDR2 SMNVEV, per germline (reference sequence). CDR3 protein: CATTPGTGYDTQYF. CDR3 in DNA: TGTGCCACGACCCCCGGGACAGGGTATGATACGCAGTATTTT.

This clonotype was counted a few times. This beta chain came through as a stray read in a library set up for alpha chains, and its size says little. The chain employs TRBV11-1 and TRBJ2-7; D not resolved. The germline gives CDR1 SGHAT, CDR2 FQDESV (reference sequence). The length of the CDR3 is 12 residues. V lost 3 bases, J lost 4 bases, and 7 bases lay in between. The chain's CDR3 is CASSLIGYEQYF. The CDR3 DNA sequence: TGTGCCAGCAGCTTGATAGGGTACGAGCAGTACTTC.

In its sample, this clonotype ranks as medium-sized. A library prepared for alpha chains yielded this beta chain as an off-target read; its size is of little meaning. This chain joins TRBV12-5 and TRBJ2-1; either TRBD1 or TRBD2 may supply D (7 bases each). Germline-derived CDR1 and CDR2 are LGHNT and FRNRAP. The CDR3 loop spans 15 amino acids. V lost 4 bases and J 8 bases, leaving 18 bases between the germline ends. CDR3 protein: CASGSFQTGRDEQFF. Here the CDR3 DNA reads TGTGCTAGTGGTTCTTTCCAGACAGGGAGGGATGAGCAGTTCTTC.

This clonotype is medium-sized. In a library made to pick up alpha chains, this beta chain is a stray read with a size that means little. CDR3 DNA: TGTGCCAGCAGTTTTCGAGCGAGACAGACGGGGAATTCACCCCTCCACTTT. This sequence encodes CASSFRARQTGNSPLHF. The chain uses TRBV27 and TRBJ1-6, with D possibly matching TRBD1 (5 bases). V lost 3 bases to trimming and J lost 7 bases, with 19 bases between them. Looked up from germline, CDR1 is MNHEY and CDR2 is SMNVEV (reference sequence). This CDR3 region has 17 residues.

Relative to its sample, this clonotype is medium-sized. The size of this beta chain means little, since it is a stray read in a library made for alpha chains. This CDR3 reads CASSPGVRTEAFF. CDR3 nucleotide sequence: TGTGCCAGCAGCCCAGGGGTGCGAACTGAAGCTTTCTTT. The rearrangement uses TRBV13 and TRBJ1-1; maybe TRBD1 (6 bases). The CDR3 has 13 residues. V lost 5 bases, J lost 5 bases, and 12 bases lay in between. Per the germline V gene, CDR1 is PRHDT and CDR2 is FYEKMQ (reference sequence).

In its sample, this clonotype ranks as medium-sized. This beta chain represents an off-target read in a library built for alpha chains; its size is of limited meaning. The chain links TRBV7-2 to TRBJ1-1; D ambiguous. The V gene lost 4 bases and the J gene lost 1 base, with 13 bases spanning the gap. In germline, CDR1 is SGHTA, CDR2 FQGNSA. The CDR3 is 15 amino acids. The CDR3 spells CASSWRENRNTEAFF. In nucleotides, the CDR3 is TGTGCCAGCAGCTGGAGGGAAAACAGGAACACTGAAGCTTTCTTT. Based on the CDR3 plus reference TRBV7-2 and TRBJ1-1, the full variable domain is GAGVSQSPSNKVTEKGKDVELRCDPISGHTALYWYRQSLGQGLEFLIYFQGNSAPDKSGLPSDRFSAERTGGSVSTLTIQRTQQEDSAVYLCASSWRENRNTEAFFGQGTRLTVV.

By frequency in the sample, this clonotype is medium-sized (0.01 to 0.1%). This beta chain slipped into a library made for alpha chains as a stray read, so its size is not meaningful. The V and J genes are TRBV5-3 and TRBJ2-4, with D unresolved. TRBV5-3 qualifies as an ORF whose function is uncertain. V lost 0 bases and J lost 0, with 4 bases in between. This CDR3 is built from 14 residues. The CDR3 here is CARSLAGAKNIQYF. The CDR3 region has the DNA TGTGCCAGAAGCTTGGCAGGAGCCAAAAACATTCAGTACTTC.

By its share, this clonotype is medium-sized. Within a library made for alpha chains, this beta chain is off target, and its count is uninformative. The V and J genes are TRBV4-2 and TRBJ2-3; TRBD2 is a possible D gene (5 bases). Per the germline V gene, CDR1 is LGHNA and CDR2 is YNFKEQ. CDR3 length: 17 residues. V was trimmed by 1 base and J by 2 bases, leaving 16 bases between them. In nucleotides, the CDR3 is TGTGCCAGCAGCCAAGCGGAGGTAATTCCATACACAGATACGCAGTATTTT. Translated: CASSQAEVIPYTDTQYF.

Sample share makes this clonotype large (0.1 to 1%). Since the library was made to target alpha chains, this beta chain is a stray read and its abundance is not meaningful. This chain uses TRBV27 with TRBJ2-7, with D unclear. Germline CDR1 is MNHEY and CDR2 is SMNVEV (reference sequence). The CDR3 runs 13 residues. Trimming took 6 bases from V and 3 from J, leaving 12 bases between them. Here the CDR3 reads CASSLSPVYEQYF. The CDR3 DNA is TGTGCCAGCAGCCTGTCTCCCGTCTACGAGCAGTACTTC.

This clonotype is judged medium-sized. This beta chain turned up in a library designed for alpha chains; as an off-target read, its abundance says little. DNA for the CDR3: TGTGCCAGCTCGAAGCGGGAGGGGTTGGGCGAGCAGTACTTC. This gives the protein CASSKREGLGEQYF. The chain carries TRBV27 and TRBJ2-7; 10 positions match TRBD2. The CDR3 length is 14 residues. V was clipped by 8 bases and J by 6 bases; unmatched bases: 10. CDR1 MNHEY and CDR2 SMNVEV come from the germline V gene (reference sequence).

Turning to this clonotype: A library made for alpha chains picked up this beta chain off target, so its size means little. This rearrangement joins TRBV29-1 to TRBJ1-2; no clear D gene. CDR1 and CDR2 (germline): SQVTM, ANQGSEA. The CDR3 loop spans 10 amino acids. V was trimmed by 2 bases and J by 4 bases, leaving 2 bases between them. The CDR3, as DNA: TGCAGCGTTGAAATCTATGGCTACACCTTC. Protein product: CSVEIYGYTF.

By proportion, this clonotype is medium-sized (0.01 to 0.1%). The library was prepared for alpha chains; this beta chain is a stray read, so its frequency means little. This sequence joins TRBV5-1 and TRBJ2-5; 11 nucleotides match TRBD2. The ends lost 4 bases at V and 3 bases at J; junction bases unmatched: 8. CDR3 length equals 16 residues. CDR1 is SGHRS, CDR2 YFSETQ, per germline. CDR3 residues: CASSRKPGLAEETQYF. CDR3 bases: TGCGCCAGCAGCAGGAAACCGGGACTAGCGGAAGAGACCCAGTACTTC.

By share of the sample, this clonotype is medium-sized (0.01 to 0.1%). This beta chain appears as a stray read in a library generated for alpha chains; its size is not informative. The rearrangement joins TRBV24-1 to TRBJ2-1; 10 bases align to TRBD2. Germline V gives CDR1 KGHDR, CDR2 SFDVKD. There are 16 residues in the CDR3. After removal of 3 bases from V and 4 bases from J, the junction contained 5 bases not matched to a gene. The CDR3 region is CATSDIAGGLYNEQFF. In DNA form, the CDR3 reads TGTGCCACCAGTGATATAGCGGGGGGCTTATACAATGAGCAGTTCTTC.

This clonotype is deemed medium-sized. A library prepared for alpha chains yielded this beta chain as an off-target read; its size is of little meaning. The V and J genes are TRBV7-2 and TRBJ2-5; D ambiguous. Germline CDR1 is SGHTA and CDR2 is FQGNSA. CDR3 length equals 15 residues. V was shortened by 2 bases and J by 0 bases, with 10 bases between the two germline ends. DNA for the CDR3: TGTGCCAGCAGCTTAAGGTTCCAGAACCAAGAGACCCAGTACTTC. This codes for CASSLRFQNQETQYF.

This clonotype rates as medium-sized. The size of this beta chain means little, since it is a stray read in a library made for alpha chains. CDR3 DNA sequence: TGTGCCAGCAGTGGACATGACCAGTACTCTGGGGCCAACGTCCTGACTTTC. Its translation is CASSGHDQYSGANVLTF. The chain employs TRBV6-2 or TRBV6-3 and TRBJ2-6; D might be TRBD1 (5 bases). The CDR3 runs to 17 residues. Germline CDR1 reads MNHEY; CDR2 reads SVGEGT. Trimming left V 5 bases short and J 0 bases short, with 14 bases between.

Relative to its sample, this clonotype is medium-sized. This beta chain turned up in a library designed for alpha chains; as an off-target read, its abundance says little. The CDR3 nucleotides read TGTGCCAGCAGTTCCGGGGGAACTGAAGCTTTCTTT. Its protein is CASSSGGTEAFF. V and J are TRBV27 and TRBJ1-1; TRBD1 is a possible D gene (5 bases). The CDR3 length is 12 residues. V was pared by 4 bases and J by 5 bases, with 8 bases between. From germline, CDR1 is MNHEY and CDR2 SMNVEV (reference sequence).

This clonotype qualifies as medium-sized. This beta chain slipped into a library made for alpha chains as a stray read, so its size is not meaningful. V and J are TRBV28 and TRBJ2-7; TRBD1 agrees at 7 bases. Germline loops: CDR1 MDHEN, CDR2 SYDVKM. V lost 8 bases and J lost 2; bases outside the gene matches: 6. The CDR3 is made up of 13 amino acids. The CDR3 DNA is TGTGCCAGCCGAGGGACAGACCCCTACGAGCAGTACTTC. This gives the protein CASRGTDPYEQYF. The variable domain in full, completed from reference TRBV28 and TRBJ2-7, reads DVKVTQSSRYLVKRTGEKVFLECVQDMDHENMFWYRQDPGLGLRLIYFSYDVKMKEKGDIPEGYSVSREKKERFSLILESASTNQTSMYLCASRGTDPYEQYFGPGTRLTVT.

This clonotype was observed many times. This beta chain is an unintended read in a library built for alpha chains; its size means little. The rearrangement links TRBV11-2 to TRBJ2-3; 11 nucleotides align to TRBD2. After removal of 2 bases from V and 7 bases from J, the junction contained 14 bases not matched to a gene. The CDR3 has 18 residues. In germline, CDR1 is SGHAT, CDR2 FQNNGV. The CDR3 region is CASSLKGYATSGGNTQYF. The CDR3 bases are TGTGCCAGCAGCTTAAAAGGATACGCTACTAGCGGGGGTAATACGCAGTATTTT.